The 12 T cell receptor beta chains below come from one sample, sequenced in a study of blood T cell repertoires in COVID-19. Generated by immunoSEQ multiplex PCR, the TCRdb table keeps only in-frame clones and is missing some. The data show over 35,000 clones, 90% to 95% seen once. Sequences were obtained from peripheral blood. These receptors were taken from a woman in her twenties or thirties in a cohort sampled during active COVID-19.

The DNA for the CDR3 is TGCGCCAGCAGCTACGGACTAGCGGGAGGTGGTAGGTTTGGGGCCAACGTCCTGACTTTC. Amino acid sequence: CASSYGLAGGGRFGANVLTF. V usage is TRBV5-1 and J usage is TRBJ2-6, with 14 bases matching TRBD2. The CDR3 is 20 amino acids. V was pared by 3 bases and J by 3 bases, with 11 bases of the junction left unmatched. Germline V gives CDR1 SGHRS, CDR2 YFSETQ. Together with reference TRBV5-1 and TRBJ2-6, the CDR3 gives the full variable domain: KAGVTQTPRYLIKTRGQQVTLSCSPISGHRSVSWYQQTPGQGLQFLFEYFSETQRNKGNFPGRFSGRQFSNSRSEMNVSTLELGDSALYLCASSYGLAGGGRFGANVLTFGAGSRLTVL.

The chain joins TRBV19 to TRBJ1-1; 7 nucleotides line up with TRBD1. With 4 bases clipped from V and 10 bases from J, the junction kept 9 bases outside the gene matches. Germline V gives CDR1 LNHDA, CDR2 SQIVND (reference sequence). The CDR3 spans 13 residues. The CDR3 DNA reads as TGTGCCAGTAGTACAACCTCCGACAGGGCAGCTTTCTTT. This encodes CASSTTSDRAAFF.

The V gene is TRBV24-1, the J gene TRBJ2-1; tentatively, D is TRBD1 (5 bases). The CDR3 runs to 11 residues. Trimming removed 9 bases from V and 10 bases from J, with 12 bases in between. CDR1 is KGHDR and CDR2 is SFDVKD in the germline V gene. CDR3 region: CATGANREQFF. The DNA of the CDR3 is TGTGCCACCGGGGCGAACCGGGAGCAGTTCTTC.

The rearrangement links TRBV5-1 to TRBJ2-5; TRBD2 is a possible D gene (6 bases). CDR3 length: 14 residues. In germline, CDR1 is SGHRS, CDR2 YFSETQ. Deletions cut 1 base from V and 4 bases from J, with 11 bases between. The chain's CDR3 is CASSLYGSGETQYF. In nucleotides, the CDR3 is TGCGCCAGCAGCTTGTACGGGAGCGGAGAGACCCAGTACTTC.

The chain has TRBV4-3 and TRBJ2-2; D is perhaps TRBD2 (5 bases). The CDR3 sequence is 16 residues long. The V gene lost 1 base and the J gene lost 1 base, with 10 bases spanning the gap. Germline V CDR1 and CDR2: LGHNA, YSLEER. This CDR3 reads CASSQGGGLNTGELFF. CDR3 in DNA: TGCGCCAGCAGCCAAGGCGGCGGGCTGAACACCGGGGAGCTGTTTTTT.

This clone was observed once. The chain carries TRBV6-5 and TRBJ1-6; 9 bases line up with TRBD1. V was clipped by 4 bases and J by 10 bases; unmatched bases: 8. CDR1 and CDR2 from the germline V gene are MNHEY and SVGAGI. There are 15 residues in the CDR3. CDR3 sequence: CASSSPQGARSPLHF. For the CDR3, the DNA is TGTGCCAGCAGTTCTCCACAGGGGGCGCGGTCACCCCTCCACTTT.

V usage is TRBV19 and J usage is TRBJ2-2; 11 bases align to TRBD2. Losses at the gene ends were 4 bases for V and 2 bases for J; bases not matched to a gene: 3. This CDR3 has 16 amino acids. Germline CDR1 LNHDA, CDR2 SQIVND (reference sequence). DNA for the CDR3: TGTGCCAGTAGTAACGGACTAGCGGGTAACACCGGGGAGCTGTTTTTT. As protein: CASSNGLAGNTGELFF.

The chain joins TRBV3-1 (or the pseudogene TRBV3-2) to TRBJ2-7; no firm D call. Trimming shortened V by 0 bases and J by 6 bases, and 6 bases separated the two germline ends. The CDR3 has 12 residues. Germline V gene data show CDR1 as LGHDT and CDR2 as YNNKEL (reference sequence). The CDR3 is CASSQDPFEQYF. Here the CDR3 DNA reads TGTGCCAGCAGCCAAGATCCCTTCGAGCAGTACTTC.

Only a few counts were recorded for this clone. The CDR3 region has the DNA TGTGCCAGCAGCCGGACTAGCGGGAGGGGGCCGTACGAGCAGTACTTC. Translated: CASSRTSGRGPYEQYF. The chain joins TRBV11-2 to TRBJ2-7; TRBD2 agrees at 15 bases. J gave up 4 bases and V 5 bases, and 6 bases lay outside the gene matches. The CDR3 totals 16 residues. Looked up from germline, CDR1 is SGHAT and CDR2 is FQNNGV.

Only one count was recorded for this clone. This sequence joins TRBV19 and TRBJ2-2; 9 bases are shared with TRBD1. V was clipped by 3 bases and J by 7 bases; unmatched bases: 18. The CDR3 loop spans 19 amino acids. The germline gives CDR1 LNHDA, CDR2 SQIVND (reference sequence). CDR3 nucleotide sequence: TGTGCCAGTAGTATCATCAAAGGCTGGACAGGGGAGAACGGCGGGGAGCTGTTTTTT. Its translation is CASSIIKGWTGENGGELFF.

The chain employs TRBV5-6 and TRBJ2-2; D not certain. Germline values: CDR1 SGHDT, CDR2 YYEEEE. The ends were cut back, 0 bases at V and 2 bases at J, with 5 bases in the middle. The CDR3 has 14 amino acids. The CDR3 DNA reads TGTGCCAGCAGCTTGGACGGTAACACCGGGGAGCTGTTTTTT. It is translated as CASSLDGNTGELFF.

V is TRBV9 and J is TRBJ2-7; 8 bases line up with TRBD1. CDR3 length equals 15 residues. Unmatched junction bases numbered 8, after V lost 4 bases and J lost 2 bases. Germline lookup yields CDR1 SGDLS and CDR2 YYNGEE. The CDR3 coding sequence is TGTGCCAGCAGCTTCCCAGGGACAGGACCCTACGAGCAGTACTTC. Translating it yields CASSFPGTGPYEQYF.